Reported below is one T cell receptor (beta chain). No antigen is known for it. Within one base of it there is no much larger clone, and no base qualities were kept. Using the deep immunoSEQ assay, TCR CDR3 regions were amplified from genomic DNA by multiplex PCR. For each cell subset, the extracted genomic DNA was distributed evenly across all wells of several immunoSEQ 96-well plates, and each plate served as one replicate. For sorted subsets, each replicate PCR was loaded with around 220 ng genomic DNA, equivalent to 25,000 to 35,000 T cell genomes. Purified libraries were quantified with a Qubit 3.0 fluorometer, sized on a Bioanalyzer 2100, and re-quantified with the KAPA Library Quantification kit. Each immunoSEQ 96-well plate was sequenced on its own single-read 150-cycle Illumina NextSeq 550 flow cell. The authors' pipeline ran thus. Because the immunoSEQ output included only junctional sequences and no quality scores, the filtering could not be the same as the filtering used for full-length reads. To assign V/J genes and CDR3, sequences were annotated against IMGT germline references using PyIR, a Python wrapper for IgBLAST v1.9. Any read was removed if the V/J assignment was weak (E-value above 1e-6), the CDR3 was missing, or the read contained stop codons, out-of-frame junctions, or ambiguous translated residues. V3J clonotypes were defined as sequences sharing an identical inferred V gene, J gene, and CDR3 amino acid sequence. Percentage overlap between repertoires was computed as shared unique clonotypes divided by the size of the smaller repertoire. Three approaches were used to assess repertoire richness: RTK rarefaction, the Chao1 estimator, and Recon v2.1 estimates of unobserved clonotypes. Generation probabilities for all TCRbeta clonotypes obtained by the gDNA method from a few donors were computed using OLGA. Not all clones reach the TCRdb copy of this immuneACCESS table, which keeps in-frame sequences only. Checked studies attribute under half of the gap to unresolved V genes and leave the rest unexplained. The V and J calls and clone size are taken from that table; D and trimming were inferred from the DNA. For this sample there are fewer than 850,000 clones; roughly 96% appear just once. The top ten constitute approximately 0.2% of the sample.

CD8 naive samples were obtained by positive selection for CCR7 among CD45RO-negative cells, yielding a CD45RA+CCR7+ population from which TemRA cells were excluded. The donors were healthy, HIV-negative adults with no recently reported acute infections or vaccinations. All donors were Caucasian adults living in Nashville, Tennessee, USA. Blood was obtained by leukapheresis, after which PBMCs were separated by Ficoll-Histopaque density gradient centrifugation and cryopreserved in liquid nitrogen vapor phase. Analytical flow cytometry was used to check the purity and quantity of every magnetically sorted T cell population. Genomic DNA was isolated from each sorted fraction and quantified by UV absorbance on a Nanodrop 2000c. These data originate in a study of shared clonotypes between healthy human individuals (dated by TCRdb to 2019 to 2021). Looking at the study overall: The cohort included a few men and two women between 18 and 49 years of age. For each donor, CD4 naive and CD4 memory were each run on three plates, CD8 naive on two plates, and CD8 memory on one plate. Blood TCR repertoires of about 5 healthy adults were deeply sequenced to estimate repertoire size and the extent of clonotype sharing between individuals. Between about 0.9 and 9 billion PBMCs per donor were obtained by leukapheresis. Libraries were prepared and TCR repertoires were sequenced by different laboratories using diverse techniques, in order to increase sequencing depth and limit assay-specific biases. What the research found in general, with its limitations: Higher generation probabilities were observed for clonotypes shared by all four sorted-subset donors than for non-shared clonotypes. Sampling was restricted to blood, and TCR repertoires in tissues likely differ from the TCR repertoires found in blood. Across a handful of donors, approximately 5% of naive CD4, 3.5% of naive CD8, approximately 2.5% of memory CD4, and about 0.4% of memory CD8 clonotypes were shared. Rarefaction of sorted-subset datasets indicated incomplete sequencing despite the large sequencing depth. Naive subsets generally had larger estimated clonotype richness than memory subsets. Because the study included a small number of donors, the genetic and exposure-history diversity represented was limited. Pairwise subsampling led to the expectation that sequencing depth would affect the degree of clonotype sharing among donors.

The junction shows trimming of 5 bases on V and 14 bases on J, and the gene matches do not reach 14 bases of it. Including the terminal cysteine and phenylalanine, the CDR3 comprises 16 residues. Only CDR3 DNA remains: 48 bases, in frame from the first base. For CDR1 and CDR2, the germline V gene (reference sequence) lists MNHEY and SMNVEV. The V and J segments used are TRBV27 and TRBJ2-1; a stretch of 14 junction bases matches TRBD2. The sequenced material came from naive CD8+ T cells sorted from blood. The cell subset or site label on this specimen signifies: CD45RA+CCR7+. The sequence derives from a man aged 25-40 years in good health. The CDR3 is CASSPIGTSGREGEFF. DNA sequence: TGTGCCAGCAGTCCGATAGGGACTAGCGGGAGAGAGGGGGAGTTCTTC.